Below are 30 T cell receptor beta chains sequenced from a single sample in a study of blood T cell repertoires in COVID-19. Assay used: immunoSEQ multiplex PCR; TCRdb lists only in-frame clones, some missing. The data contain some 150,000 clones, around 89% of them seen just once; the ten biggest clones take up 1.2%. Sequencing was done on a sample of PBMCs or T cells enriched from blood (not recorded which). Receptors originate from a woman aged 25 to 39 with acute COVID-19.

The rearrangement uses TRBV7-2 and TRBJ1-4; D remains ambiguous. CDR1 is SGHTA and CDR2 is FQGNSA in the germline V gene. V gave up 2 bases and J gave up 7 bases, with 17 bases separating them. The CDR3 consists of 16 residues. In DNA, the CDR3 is TGTGCCAGCAGCTTAAGTCGTACGTCAGGTAGTGAAAAACTGTTTTTT. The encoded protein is CASSLSRTSGSEKLFF.

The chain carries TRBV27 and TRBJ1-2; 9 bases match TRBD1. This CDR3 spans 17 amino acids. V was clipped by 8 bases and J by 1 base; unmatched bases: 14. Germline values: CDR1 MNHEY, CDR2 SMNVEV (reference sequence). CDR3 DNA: TGTGCCAGCTCGTTCTGGGACAGGGCGTCGGGTAACTATGGCTACACCTTC. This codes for CASSFWDRASGNYGYTF.

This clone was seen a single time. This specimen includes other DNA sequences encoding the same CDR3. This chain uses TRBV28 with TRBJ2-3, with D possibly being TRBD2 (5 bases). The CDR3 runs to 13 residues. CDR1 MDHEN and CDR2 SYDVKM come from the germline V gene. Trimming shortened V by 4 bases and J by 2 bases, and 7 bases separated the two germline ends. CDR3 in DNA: TGTGCCAGCAGTTCGGGAAACACAGATACGCAGTATTTT. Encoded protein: CASSSGNTDTQYF.

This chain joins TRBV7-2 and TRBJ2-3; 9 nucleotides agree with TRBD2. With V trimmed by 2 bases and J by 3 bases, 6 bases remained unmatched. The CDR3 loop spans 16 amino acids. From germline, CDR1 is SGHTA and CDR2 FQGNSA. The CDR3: CASSLKAGGRTDTQYF. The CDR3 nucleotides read TGTGCCAGCAGCTTAAAGGCGGGAGGGCGAACAGATACGCAGTATTTT.

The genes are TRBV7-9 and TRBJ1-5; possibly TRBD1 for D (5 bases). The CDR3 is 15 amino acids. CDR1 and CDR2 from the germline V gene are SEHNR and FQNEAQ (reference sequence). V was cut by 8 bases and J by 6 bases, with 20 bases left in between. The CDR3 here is CASFLSDRASQPQHF. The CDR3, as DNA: TGTGCCAGCTTTTTGTCTGACAGAGCATCTCAGCCCCAGCATTTT.

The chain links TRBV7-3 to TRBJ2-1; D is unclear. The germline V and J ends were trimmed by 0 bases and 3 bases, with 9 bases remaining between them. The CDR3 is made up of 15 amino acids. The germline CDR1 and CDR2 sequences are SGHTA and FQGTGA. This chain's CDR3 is CASSLTRADYNEQFF. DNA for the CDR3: TGTGCCAGCAGCTTAACGCGCGCTGACTACAATGAGCAGTTCTTC.

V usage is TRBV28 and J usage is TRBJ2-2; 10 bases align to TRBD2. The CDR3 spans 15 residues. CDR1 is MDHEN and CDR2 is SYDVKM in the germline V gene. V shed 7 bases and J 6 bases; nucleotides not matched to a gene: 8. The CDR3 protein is CASKTSGVYPGELFF. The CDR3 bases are TGTGCCAGCAAAACTAGCGGGGTTTACCCCGGGGAGCTGTTTTTT.

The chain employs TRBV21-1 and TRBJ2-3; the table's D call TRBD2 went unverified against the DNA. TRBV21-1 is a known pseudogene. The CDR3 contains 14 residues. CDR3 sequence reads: CASEGFSSADTQYF. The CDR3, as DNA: TGTGCCAGCGAGGGCTTTTCATCGGCAGATACGCAGTATTTT.

Written as DNA, the CDR3 is TGTGCCAGCAGCCCCCGTTTGGGCGGGAGGGGGGATCGAACCAAAAACATTCAGTACTTC. Protein sequence: CASSPRLGGRGDRTKNIQYF. V usage is TRBV2 and J usage is TRBJ2-4; the match to TRBD2 covers 9 bases. Trimming cost V 6 bases and J 2 bases; bases outside gene matches: 20. The CDR3 runs to 20 residues. CDR1 is SNHLY, CDR2 FYNNEI, per germline.

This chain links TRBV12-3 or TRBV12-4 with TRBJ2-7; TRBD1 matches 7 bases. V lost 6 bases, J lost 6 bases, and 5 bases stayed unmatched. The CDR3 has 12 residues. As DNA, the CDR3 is TGTGCCAGCAGGGTACAGGGGACCGAGCAGTACTTC. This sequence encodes CASRVQGTEQYF.

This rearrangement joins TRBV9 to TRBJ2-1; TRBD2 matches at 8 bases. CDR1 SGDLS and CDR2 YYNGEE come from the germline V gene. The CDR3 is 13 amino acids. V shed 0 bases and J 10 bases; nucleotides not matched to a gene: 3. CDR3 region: CASSVAGTREQFF. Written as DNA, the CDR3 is TGTGCCAGCAGCGTAGCTGGGACTAGGGAGCAGTTCTTC.

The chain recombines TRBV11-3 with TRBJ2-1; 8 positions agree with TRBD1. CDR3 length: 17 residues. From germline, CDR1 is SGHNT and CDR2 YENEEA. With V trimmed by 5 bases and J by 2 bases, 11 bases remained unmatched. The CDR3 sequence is CASSPTFGQGAYNEQFF. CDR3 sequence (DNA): TGTGCCAGCAGCCCCACTTTTGGACAGGGAGCCTACAATGAGCAGTTCTTC. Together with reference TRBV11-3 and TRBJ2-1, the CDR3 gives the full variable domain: EAGVVQSPRYKIIEKKQPVAFWCNPISGHNTLYWYLQNLGQGPELLIRYENEEAVDDSQLPKDRFSAERLKGVDSTLKIQPAELGDSAVYLCASSPTFGQGAYNEQFFGPGTRLTVL.

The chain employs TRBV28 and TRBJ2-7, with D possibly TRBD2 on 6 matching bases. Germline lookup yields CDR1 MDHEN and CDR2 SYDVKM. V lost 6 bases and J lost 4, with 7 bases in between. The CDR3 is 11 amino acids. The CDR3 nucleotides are TGTGCCAGCAGAGGAGGGTACGAGCAGTACTTC. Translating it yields CASRGGYEQYF. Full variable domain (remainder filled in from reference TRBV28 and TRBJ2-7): DVKVTQSSRYLVKRTGEKVFLECVQDMDHENMFWYRQDPGLGLRLIYFSYDVKMKEKGDIPEGYSVSREKKERFSLILESASTNQTSMYLCASRGGYEQYFGPGTRLTVT.

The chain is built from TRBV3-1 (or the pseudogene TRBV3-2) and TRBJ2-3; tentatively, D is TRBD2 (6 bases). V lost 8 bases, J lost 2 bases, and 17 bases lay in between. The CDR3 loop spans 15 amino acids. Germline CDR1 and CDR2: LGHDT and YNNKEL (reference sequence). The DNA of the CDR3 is TGTGCCAGCTTGCGGGCGGGGACCCCCACAGATACGCAGTATTTT. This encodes CASLRAGTPTDTQYF.

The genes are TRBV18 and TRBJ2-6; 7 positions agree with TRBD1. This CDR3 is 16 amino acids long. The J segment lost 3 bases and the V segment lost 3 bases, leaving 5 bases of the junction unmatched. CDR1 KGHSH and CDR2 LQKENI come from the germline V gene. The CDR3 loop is CASSPRDSFGANVLTF. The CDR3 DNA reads TGTGCCAGCTCACCCCGGGACAGTTTTGGGGCCAACGTCCTGACTTTC.

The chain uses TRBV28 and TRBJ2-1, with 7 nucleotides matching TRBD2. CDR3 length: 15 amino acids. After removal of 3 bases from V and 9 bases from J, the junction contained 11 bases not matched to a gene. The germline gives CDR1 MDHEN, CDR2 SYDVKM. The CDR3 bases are TGTGCCAGCAGTTTCCGTGGGAGGGCCGTCGGTGAGCAGTTCTTC. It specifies CASSFRGRAVGEQFF.

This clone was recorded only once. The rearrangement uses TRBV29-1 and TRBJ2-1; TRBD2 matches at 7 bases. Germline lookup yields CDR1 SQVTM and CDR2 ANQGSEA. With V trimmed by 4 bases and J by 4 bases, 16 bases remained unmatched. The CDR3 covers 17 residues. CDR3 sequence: CSVVPPWRERSYNEQFF. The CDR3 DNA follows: TGCAGCGTTGTACCACCATGGCGGGAGCGCTCTTACAATGAGCAGTTCTTC.

The CDR3 DNA is TGTGCCAGCAGCCCTAGCGGGGGCTACACCTTC. Translated, it gives CASSPSGGYTF. This sequence joins TRBV7-9 and TRBJ1-2; the D is unclear. The CDR3 is 11 amino acids. The germline gives CDR1 SEHNR, CDR2 FQNEAQ (reference sequence). V shed 5 bases and J shed 8 bases, with 9 bases lying between them. Combining the CDR3 with reference TRBV7-9 and TRBJ1-2 gives the whole variable domain DTGVSQNPRHKITKRGQNVTFRCDPISEHNRLYWYRQTLGQGPEFLTYFQNEAQLEKSRLLSDRFSAERPKGSFSTLEIQRTEQGDSAMYLCASSPSGGYTFGSGTRLTVV.

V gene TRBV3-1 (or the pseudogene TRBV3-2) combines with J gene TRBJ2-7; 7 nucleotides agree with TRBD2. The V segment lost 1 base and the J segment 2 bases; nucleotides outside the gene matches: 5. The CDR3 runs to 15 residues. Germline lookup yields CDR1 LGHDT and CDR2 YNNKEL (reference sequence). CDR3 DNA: TGTGCCAGCAGCCAAGGGGGGGAGGGCCCCTACGAGCAGTACTTC. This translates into CASSQGGEGPYEQYF.

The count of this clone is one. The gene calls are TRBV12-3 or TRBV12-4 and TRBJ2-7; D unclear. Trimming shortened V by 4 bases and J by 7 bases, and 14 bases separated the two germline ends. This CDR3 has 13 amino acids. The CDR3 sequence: CASSWSNPGEQYF. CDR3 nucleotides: TGTGCCAGCAGTTGGAGTAATCCCGGGGAGCAGTACTTC.

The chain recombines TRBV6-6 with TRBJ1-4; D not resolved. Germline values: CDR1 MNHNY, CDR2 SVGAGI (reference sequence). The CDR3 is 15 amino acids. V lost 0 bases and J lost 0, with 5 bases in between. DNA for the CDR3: TGTGCCAGCAGTTACTCGACATCAACTAATGAAAAACTGTTTTTT. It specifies CASSYSTSTNEKLFF.

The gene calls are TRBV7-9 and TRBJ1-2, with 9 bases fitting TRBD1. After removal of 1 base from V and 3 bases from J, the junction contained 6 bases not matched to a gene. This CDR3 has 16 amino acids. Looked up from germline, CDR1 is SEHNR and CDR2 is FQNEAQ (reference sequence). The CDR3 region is CASSLEGTGIHYGYTF. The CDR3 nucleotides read TGTGCCAGCAGCTTAGAGGGGACAGGGATCCACTATGGCTACACCTTC.

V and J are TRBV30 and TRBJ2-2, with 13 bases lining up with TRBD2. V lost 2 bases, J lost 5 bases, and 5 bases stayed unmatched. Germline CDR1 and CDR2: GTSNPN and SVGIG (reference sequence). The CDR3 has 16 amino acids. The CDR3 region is CAWSPLAGGLTGELFF. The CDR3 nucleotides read TGTGCCTGGAGTCCACTAGCGGGAGGGCTAACCGGGGAGCTGTTTTTT.

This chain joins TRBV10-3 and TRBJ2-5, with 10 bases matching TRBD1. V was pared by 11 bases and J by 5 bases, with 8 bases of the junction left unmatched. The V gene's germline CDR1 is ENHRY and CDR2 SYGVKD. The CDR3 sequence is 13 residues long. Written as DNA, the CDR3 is TGTGCCGGAAGCATGGGACAGGGGGAGACCCAGTACTTC. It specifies CAGSMGQGETQYF.

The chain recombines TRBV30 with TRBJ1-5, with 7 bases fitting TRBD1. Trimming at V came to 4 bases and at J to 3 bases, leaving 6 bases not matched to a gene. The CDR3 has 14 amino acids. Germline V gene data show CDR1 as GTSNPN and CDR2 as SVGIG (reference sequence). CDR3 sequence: CAWNQGTVNQPQHF. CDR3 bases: TGTGCCTGGAATCAGGGGACAGTCAATCAGCCCCAGCATTTT.

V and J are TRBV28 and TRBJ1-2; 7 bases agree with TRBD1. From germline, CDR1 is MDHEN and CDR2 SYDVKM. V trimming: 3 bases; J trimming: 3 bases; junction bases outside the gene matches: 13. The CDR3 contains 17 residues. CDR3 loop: CASSFYGWVGGDYGYTF. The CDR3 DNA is TGTGCCAGCAGTTTTTATGGATGGGTAGGGGGCGACTATGGCTACACCTTC.

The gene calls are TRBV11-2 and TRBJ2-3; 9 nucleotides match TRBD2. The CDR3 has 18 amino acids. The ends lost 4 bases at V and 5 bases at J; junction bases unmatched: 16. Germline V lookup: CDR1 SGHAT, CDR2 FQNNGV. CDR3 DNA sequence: TGTGCCAGCAGCTCGCTGTTGGGACTAGCCTCAAGGGTAGATACGCAGTATTTT. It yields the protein CASSSLLGLASRVDTQYF.

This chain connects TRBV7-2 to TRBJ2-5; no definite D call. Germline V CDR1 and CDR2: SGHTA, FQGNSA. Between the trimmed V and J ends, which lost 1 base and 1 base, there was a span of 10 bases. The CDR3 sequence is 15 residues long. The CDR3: CASSLVANPQETQYF. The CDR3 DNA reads TGTGCCAGCAGCTTAGTAGCCAACCCCCAAGAGACCCAGTACTTC.

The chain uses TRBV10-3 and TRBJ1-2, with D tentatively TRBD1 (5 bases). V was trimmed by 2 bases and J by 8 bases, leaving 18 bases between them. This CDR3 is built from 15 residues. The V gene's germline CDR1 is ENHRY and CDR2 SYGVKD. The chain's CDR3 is CAISEPQGIMGGYTF. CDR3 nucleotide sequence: TGTGCCATCAGTGAGCCCCAGGGCATTATGGGGGGCTACACCTTC.

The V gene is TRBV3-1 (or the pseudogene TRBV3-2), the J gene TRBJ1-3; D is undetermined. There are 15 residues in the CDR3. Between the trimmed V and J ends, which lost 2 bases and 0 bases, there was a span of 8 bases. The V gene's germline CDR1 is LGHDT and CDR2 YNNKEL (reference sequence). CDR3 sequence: CASSQSPGSGNTIYF. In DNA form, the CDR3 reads TGTGCCAGCAGCCAATCCCCAGGCTCTGGAAACACCATATATTTT.